These 32 T cell receptor beta chains share one sample of origin, sequenced in a study of blood T cell repertoires in COVID-19. Clones were sequenced by immunoSEQ multiplex PCR, and TCRdb holds only the in-frame ones, with some missing. This sample has roughly 100,000 clones, with around 90% found just once. The sequenced material came from peripheral blood. The source is a woman between 45 and 65 years old in a cohort sampled during active COVID-19.

This clone occurred once. The chain has TRBV9 and TRBJ2-3, with 7 bases fitting TRBD1. The junction had 9 bases not matched to a gene; V was cut back by 1 base and J by 4 bases. The germline CDR1 and CDR2 sequences are SGDLS and YYNGEE. This CDR3 contains 16 residues. The CDR3 region has the DNA TGTGCCAGCAGCGTAACGGGACAGAATCCCCCAGATACGCAGTATTTT. This codes for CASSVTGQNPPDTQYF.

V is TRBV2 and J is TRBJ2-5; 7 bases are shared with TRBD2. Germline CDR1 is SNHLY and CDR2 is FYNNEI. The CDR3 length is 13 residues. Unmatched junction bases numbered 6, after V lost 7 bases and J lost 4 bases. The CDR3 region is CASTGGEGETQYF. DNA for the CDR3: TGTGCCAGCACTGGGGGGGAAGGAGAGACCCAGTACTTC.

This clone was seen a few times. The chain is built from TRBV5-1 and TRBJ1-1; 7 bases line up with TRBD1. With V trimmed by 4 bases and J by 4 bases, 7 bases remained unmatched. There are 14 residues in the CDR3. Germline V gene lookup returns CDR1 SGHRS and CDR2 YFSETQ. The chain's CDR3 is CASSEGAGGTEAFF. In DNA form, the CDR3 reads TGCGCCAGCAGCGAAGGAGCAGGGGGCACTGAAGCTTTCTTT.

The CDR3 sequence: CASSYLRAAGEQFF. The CDR3 coding sequence is TGTGCCAGCAGTTACTTGAGGGCCGCAGGCGAGCAGTTCTTC. The V call is TRBV6-5, the J call TRBJ2-1; possibly TRBD2 for D (5 bases). V shed 1 base and J shed 10 bases, with 14 bases lying between them. The CDR3 is 14 amino acids. Germline loops: CDR1 MNHEY, CDR2 SVGAGI.

This chain uses TRBV19 with TRBJ2-5; 10 bases are a match to TRBD1. Unmatched junction bases numbered 9, after V lost 9 bases and J lost 5 bases. Germline loops: CDR1 LNHDA, CDR2 SQIVND (reference sequence). The CDR3 totals 14 residues. CDR3 DNA: TGTGCCAGCAGCCCGGGGACAGGGGTTGAGACCCAGTACTTC. As protein: CASSPGTGVETQYF.

The rearrangement links TRBV5-1 to TRBJ2-3; unclear D gene. The CDR3 has 17 residues. CDR1 is SGHRS and CDR2 is YFSETQ in the germline V gene. V shed 1 base and J shed 6 bases, with 21 bases lying between them. The CDR3 protein is CASSLYPSPNPGDTQYF. CDR3 in DNA: TGCGCCAGCAGCTTGTACCCGTCGCCCAACCCCGGGGATACGCAGTATTTT. Full variable domain (remainder filled in from reference TRBV5-1 and TRBJ2-3): KAGVTQTPRYLIKTRGQQVTLSCSPISGHRSVSWYQQTPGQGLQFLFEYFSETQRNKGNFPGRFSGRQFSNSRSEMNVSTLELGDSALYLCASSLYPSPNPGDTQYFGPGTRLTVL.

The chain uses TRBV28 and TRBJ1-4, with D possibly being TRBD1 (6 bases). Trimming took off 4 bases at V and 7 bases at J, with 13 bases between the two ends. The CDR3 is 14 amino acids. Germline V lookup: CDR1 MDHEN, CDR2 SYDVKM. The chain's CDR3 is CASSSAGEGEKLFF. CDR3 nucleotides: TGTGCCAGCAGTTCAGCAGGGGAGGGTGAAAAACTGTTTTTT.

This rearrangement joins TRBV19 to TRBJ1-4, with TRBD1 matching 7 bases. Trimming cost V 6 bases and J 7 bases; bases outside gene matches: 14. CDR3 size: 16 residues. CDR1 and CDR2 (germline): LNHDA, SQIVND (reference sequence). The CDR3 nucleotides are TGTGCCAGTAGCCACCCCGGAAGACAGGGAAGTGAAAAACTGTTTTTT. Translation gives CASSHPGRQGSEKLFF.

The V and J genes are TRBV5-1 and TRBJ1-1; a weak D match, TRBD1 (6 bases). The V gene's germline CDR1 is SGHRS and CDR2 YFSETQ. Trimming cost V 4 bases and J 4 bases, with 17 bases left between them. The CDR3 sequence is 15 residues long. CDR3 coding DNA: TGCGCCAGCAGCCTACAGACAGGAGCGGCCACTGAAGCTTTCTTT. This translates into CASSLQTGAATEAFF. Full variable domain (rest looked up from reference TRBV5-1 and TRBJ1-1): KAGVTQTPRYLIKTRGQQVTLSCSPISGHRSVSWYQQTPGQGLQFLFEYFSETQRNKGNFPGRFSGRQFSNSRSEMNVSTLELGDSALYLCASSLQTGAATEAFFGQGTRLTVV.

The gene calls are TRBV19 and TRBJ2-5, with D perhaps TRBD1 (6 bases). The length of the CDR3 is 13 residues. Germline V gene lookup returns CDR1 LNHDA and CDR2 SQIVND (reference sequence). V was shortened by 8 bases and J by 5 bases, with 15 bases between the two germline ends. The CDR3 region is CASRGQNEETQYF. The CDR3 bases are TGTGCCAGTCGGGGACAAAACGAGGAGACCCAGTACTTC.

This clone was counted only a few times. The chain recombines TRBV29-1 with TRBJ2-3, with D tentatively TRBD1 (6 bases). The CDR3 covers 16 residues. Germline V gives CDR1 SQVTM, CDR2 ANQGSEA. V was pared by 1 base and J by 2 bases, with 16 bases between. Written as DNA, the CDR3 is TGCAGCGTTGAAGGGGGGCCCCGGGATGACACAGATACGCAGTATTTT. Encoded protein: CSVEGGPRDDTDTQYF.

This chain links TRBV7-3 with TRBJ1-4; 8 bases agree with TRBD1. The V gene's germline CDR1 is SGHTA and CDR2 FQGTGA. The CDR3 totals 17 residues. With 4 bases clipped from V and 8 bases from J, the junction kept 15 bases outside the gene matches. This CDR3 is CASSSRTGLESDEKLFF. For the CDR3, the DNA is TGTGCCAGCAGCTCTCGGACAGGGTTGGAATCAGACGAAAAACTGTTTTTT.

The genes are TRBV18 and TRBJ1-2; TRBD1 aligns across 7 bases. The CDR3 sequence is 15 residues long. Trimming took 5 bases from V and 0 from J; bases not matched to a gene: 6. CDR1 and CDR2 from the germline V gene are KGHSH and LQKENI. CDR3 in amino acids: CASSTTGVPNYGYTF. The CDR3 region has the DNA TGTGCCAGCTCAACTACAGGGGTACCTAACTATGGCTACACCTTC.

J is TRBJ2-3 and V is TRBV10-3; D perhaps matches TRBD2 (5 bases). V was pared by 1 base and J by 5 bases, with 10 bases between. CDR1 is ENHRY, CDR2 SYGVKD, per germline. The length of the CDR3 is 14 residues. The chain's CDR3 is CAISEFLEGDTQYF. CDR3 DNA sequence: TGTGCCATCAGTGAGTTCCTAGAGGGAGATACGCAGTATTTT.

The rearrangement uses TRBV10-1 and TRBJ2-2, with 14 bases fitting TRBD2. The germline CDR1 and CDR2 sequences are WNHNN and SYGVQD (reference sequence). V lost 11 bases and J lost 5; bases outside the gene matches: 10. The length of the CDR3 is 16 residues. For the CDR3, the DNA is TGCGCCCGCCGGGGACTAGCGGGAGATGAGACCGGGGAGCTGTTTTTT. Its protein is CARRGLAGDETGELFF.

The genes are TRBV7-8 and TRBJ2-7, with D perhaps matching TRBD2 (5 bases). CDR1 is SGHVS, CDR2 FQNEAQ, per germline. V lost 4 bases to trimming and J lost 3 bases, with 16 bases between them. The CDR3 consists of 15 residues. The CDR3 DNA sequence: TGTGCCAGCAGCTCCTCCACCTCGACTATCTACGAGCAGTACTTC. The encoded protein is CASSSSTSTIYEQYF.

V usage is TRBV9 and J usage is TRBJ1-1; TRBD1 aligns across 8 bases. CDR1 is SGDLS and CDR2 is YYNGEE in the germline V gene. The ends lost 4 bases at V and 10 bases at J; junction bases unmatched: 21. The CDR3 covers 17 residues. Here the CDR3 DNA reads TGTGCCAGCAGCCCTCAAGGAGGGGGGACAGGCGCCTTAGGAGCTTTCTTT. As protein: CASSPQGGGTGALGAFF.

V is TRBV7-2 and J is TRBJ1-6, with a tentative D call TRBD1 (5 bases). Trimming removed 1 base at V and 8 bases at J, with 12 bases between. The CDR3 is made up of 15 amino acids. CDR1 and CDR2 (germline): SGHTA, FQGNSA. CDR3 nucleotides: TGTGCCAGCAGCTTAGTGCGGGACGCTTATTCACCCCTCCACTTT. This sequence encodes CASSLVRDAYSPLHF.

The CDR3 DNA follows: TGTGCCATCAGTGAGTCGATGTGGACAGGGGGCACTGGTAAACCCGGGGAGCTGTTTTTT. Protein: CAISESMWTGGTGKPGELFF. The chain recombines TRBV10-3 with TRBJ2-2, with 11 positions matching TRBD1. V shed 0 bases and J 6 bases; nucleotides not matched to a gene: 15. This CDR3 contains 20 residues. Germline V lookup: CDR1 ENHRY, CDR2 SYGVKD.

This clone was picked up one time. The chain links TRBV4-2 to TRBJ2-2; D possibly corresponds to TRBD2 (6 bases). This CDR3 has 18 amino acids. CDR1 is LGHNA and CDR2 is YNFKEQ in the germline V gene. V gave up 0 bases and J gave up 0 bases, with 14 bases separating them. DNA of the CDR3: TGTGCCAGCAGCCAAGAGGGAGGCGGGCTCGCGAACACCGGGGAGCTGTTTTTT. Amino acids: CASSQEGGGLANTGELFF.

V gene TRBV5-1 combines with J gene TRBJ2-7; 11 positions agree with TRBD2. CDR1 and CDR2 (germline): SGHRS, YFSETQ. With 4 bases clipped from V and 2 bases from J, the junction kept 8 bases outside the gene matches. The CDR3 is made up of 16 amino acids. The CDR3 region has the DNA TGCGCCAGCAGCCTATCCTTAGCGGGAGGGACCTACGAGCAGTACTTC. It is translated as CASSLSLAGGTYEQYF.

The chain joins TRBV7-9 to TRBJ2-7, with 9 bases identical to TRBD2. CDR1 and CDR2 (germline): SEHNR, FQNEAQ (reference sequence). This CDR3 region has 18 residues. J gave up 6 bases and V 0 bases, and 15 bases lay outside the gene matches. The CDR3 spells CASSLARLAVLGVGEQYF. The DNA of the CDR3 is TGTGCCAGCAGCTTAGCCCGACTAGCGGTATTGGGTGTGGGCGAGCAGTACTTC.

V usage is TRBV5-1 and J usage is TRBJ2-1; 8 bases agree with TRBD2. The CDR3 contains 15 residues. The V segment lost 4 bases and the J segment 6 bases; nucleotides outside the gene matches: 9. Germline values: CDR1 SGHRS, CDR2 YFSETQ. The CDR3: CASSPGGASGNEQFF. The CDR3 DNA is TGCGCCAGCAGCCCCGGGGGGGCCTCGGGCAATGAGCAGTTCTTC. Based on the CDR3 plus reference TRBV5-1 and TRBJ2-1, the full variable domain is KAGVTQTPRYLIKTRGQQVTLSCSPISGHRSVSWYQQTPGQGLQFLFEYFSETQRNKGNFPGRFSGRQFSNSRSEMNVSTLELGDSALYLCASSPGGASGNEQFFGPGTRLTVL.

The chain is built from TRBV12-3 or TRBV12-4 and TRBJ2-5; TRBD2 matches at 9 bases. V trimming: 6 bases; J trimming: 5 bases; junction bases outside the gene matches: 4. The CDR3 is 13 residues long. CDR3 loop: CASRLGLAETQYF. DNA for the CDR3: TGTGCCAGCAGACTAGGACTAGCGGAGACCCAGTACTTC.

The genes are TRBV5-4 and TRBJ2-1, with TRBD1 identical over 7 bases. The CDR3 spans 16 residues. Trimming cost V 4 bases and J 5 bases; bases outside gene matches: 12. The V gene's germline CDR1 is SGHNT and CDR2 YYREEE (reference sequence). DNA for the CDR3: TGTGCCAGCAGCCCCCGCCAGGGGGTGCCTAACAATGAGCAGTTCTTC. Translated: CASSPRQGVPNNEQFF.

This chain uses TRBV29-1 with TRBJ1-1; 9 bases are a match to TRBD1. Germline assignment: CDR1 SQVTM and CDR2 ANQGSEA. The CDR3 totals 14 residues. V dropped 1 base and J dropped 5; count of bases not matched to a gene: 5. CDR3 nucleotide sequence: TGCAGCGTTGAAGGGGGACAGGGTTGGACTGAAGCTTTCTTT. It yields the protein CSVEGGQGWTEAFF.

As for this clone: One end of the junction varies from germline; a read error may be responsible. The CDR3 reads CASSPTTQYTGELFF. In nucleotides, the CDR3 is TGTGCTAGCAGCCCCACCACTCAATACACCGGGGAGCTGTTTTTT. This rearrangement joins TRBV7-7 to TRBJ2-2; D ambiguous. This CDR3 is 15 amino acids long. Germline lookup yields CDR1 SSHAT and CDR2 FNYEAQ (reference sequence).

The CDR3, as DNA: TGTGCCAGCAGCGTAGACCCACAGGGTAGTCTGAGAGAGCAGTACTTC. This gives the protein CASSVDPQGSLREQYF. This chain connects TRBV9 to TRBJ2-7, with D tentatively TRBD1 (6 bases). The CDR3 is made up of 16 amino acids. The V gene lost 0 bases and the J gene lost 7 bases, with 20 bases spanning the gap. The germline CDR1 and CDR2 sequences are SGDLS and YYNGEE.

The gene calls are TRBV5-6 and TRBJ1-5; possible D gene TRBD1, 5 bases. Germline-derived CDR1 and CDR2 are SGHDT and YYEEEE. The CDR3 sequence is 16 residues long. V lost 0 bases to trimming and J lost 3 bases, with 13 bases between them. The CDR3 region has the DNA TGTGCCAGCAGCTTGGAAGGGAGGGGAATCAATCAGCCCCAGCATTTT. Its protein is CASSLEGRGINQPQHF. The full variable domain, with the rest looked up from reference TRBV5-6 and TRBJ1-5, is DAGVTQSPTHLIKTRGQQVTLRCSPKSGHDTVSWYQQALGQGPQFIFQYYEEEERQRGNFPDRFSGHQFPNYSSELNVNALLLGDSALYLCASSLEGRGINQPQHFGDGTRLSIL.

This clone has just a few counts. This sequence joins TRBV5-5 and TRBJ2-3, with D maybe TRBD1 (5 bases). Germline CDR1 is SGHKS and CDR2 is YYEKEE (reference sequence). This CDR3 is built from 15 residues. Trimming cost V 4 bases and J 1 base, with 13 bases left between them. CDR3 DNA: TGTGCCAGCAGCCTCAGGGTGCCTGGCACAGATACGCAGTATTTT. Protein product: CASSLRVPGTDTQYF. The full variable domain, completed using reference TRBV5-5 and TRBJ2-3, is DAGVTQSPTHLIKTRGQQVTLRCSPISGHKSVSWYQQVLGQGPQFIFQYYEKEERGRGNFPDRFSARQFPNYSSELNVNALLLGDSALYLCASSLRVPGTDTQYFGPGTRLTVL.

The chain is built from TRBV5-6 and TRBJ2-1; the match to TRBD1 covers 8 bases. Germline lookup yields CDR1 SGHDT and CDR2 YYEEEE. J gave up 12 bases and V 3 bases, and 5 bases lay outside the gene matches. The CDR3 loop spans 12 amino acids. CDR3 region: CASSSDRGGQFF. In DNA form, the CDR3 reads TGTGCCAGCAGCTCTGACAGGGGAGGGCAGTTCTTC.

The table lists this clone with a few counts. CDR3 nucleotides: TGTGCCAGCAGTAGAGACAGGTCAGGGGATCCCCAGCATTTT. It translates to CASSRDRSGDPQHF. This chain links TRBV2 with TRBJ1-5, with D possibly matching TRBD1 (6 bases). The CDR3 has 14 amino acids. V was cut by 5 bases and J by 10 bases, with 18 bases left in between. CDR1 is SNHLY and CDR2 is FYNNEI in the germline V gene.